The clone carrying this T cell receptor (beta chain) occurred a few times. Its antigen is unknown. Primers used in a second PCR of roughly 6 to 11 cycles were a sample-barcoded 5' primer and a J-beta primer mix. TCRdb re-derived calls from the 5' RACE reads in MiXCR, one entry per CDR3 protein. The data hold roughly 800,000 distinct CDR3 sequences, with 25% observed a single time. The data were obtained in a study of blood T cells in healthy people across ages. Study-level points and caveats: CMV status of donors was unknown, possibly confounding expanded clonotype changes. In these data, TCR beta diversity tracked strongly with naive T cell percentage.

The sample was also linked to a second study, of T cells of mothers and their children.

The receptor was isolated from a boy younger than 18 in good health. Source material: blood.

CDR3 sequence (DNA): TGTGCCAGCAGCCAAGGCGGGACAGGGGGCAAAAAACTGTTTTTT. It is translated as CASSQGGTGGKKLFF. The V call is TRBV14, the J call TRBJ1-4; the match to TRBD1 covers 12 bases. Germline-derived CDR1 and CDR2 are SGHDN and FVKESK. Trimming cost V 1 base and J 9 bases; bases outside gene matches: 3. The CDR3 is made up of 15 amino acids.